This entry lists 27 T cell receptor beta chains sequenced from one sample in a study of shared clonotypes between healthy human individuals. Assay used: immunoSEQ multiplex PCR; TCRdb lists only in-frame clones, some missing. In the table there are roughly 530,000 clones, 90% to 97% of which are singletons. Sequencing was performed on naive CD4+ T cells sorted from blood. Subset defined: CD45RA+ positively selected. The receptors here all came from a woman aged 25 to 39 in good health.

The rearrangement uses TRBV10-2 and TRBJ2-2; D is unresolved. Germline CDR1 reads WSHSY; CDR2 reads SAAADI. V dropped 3 bases and J dropped 5 bases, with 7 bases sitting between them. The CDR3 spans 13 residues. The CDR3 loop is CASSEKGTGELFF. The CDR3 DNA follows: TGCGCCAGCAGTGAAAAGGGAACCGGGGAGCTGTTTTTT.

This chain connects TRBV5-1 to TRBJ2-5, with TRBD2 identical over 15 bases. The J segment lost 2 bases and the V segment lost 4 bases, leaving 6 bases of the junction unmatched. Germline V gene lookup returns CDR1 SGHRS and CDR2 YFSETQ. The CDR3 contains 17 residues. The CDR3 reads CASSIRTSGRGQETQYF. The DNA of the CDR3 is TGCGCCAGCAGCATCAGGACTAGCGGGAGGGGTCAAGAGACCCAGTACTTC.

The V and J genes are TRBV28 and TRBJ2-3; 7 bases are shared with TRBD1. J gave up 1 base and V 3 bases, and 4 bases lay outside the gene matches. Germline CDR1 is MDHEN and CDR2 is SYDVKM. The CDR3 totals 15 residues. The DNA of the CDR3 is TGTGCCAGCAGTTTCACAGGGGCCCGCACAGATACGCAGTATTTT. Encoded protein: CASSFTGARTDTQYF.

V usage is TRBV7-8 and J usage is TRBJ2-7, with unresolved D. From germline, CDR1 is SGHVS and CDR2 FQNEAQ. This CDR3 is 12 amino acids long. V lost 5 bases and J 3 bases, leaving 8 bases between the germline ends. For the CDR3, the DNA is TGTGCCAGCAGCAAACTCCTCTACGAGCAGTACTTC. This encodes CASSKLLYEQYF.

Concerning this clone itself: This sample includes further DNA sequences coding for the same CDR3. The DNA of the CDR3 is TGTGCCAGCAGTTTCAGGGGGAACACCATATATTTT. This codes for CASSFRGNTIYF. The chain uses TRBV28 and TRBJ1-3; 7 bases agree with TRBD1. This CDR3 has 12 amino acids. CDR1 MDHEN and CDR2 SYDVKM come from the germline V gene. V dropped 3 bases and J dropped 7; count of bases not matched to a gene: 0.

The J gene is TRBJ1-1, the V gene TRBV19; D not certain. Germline CDR1 reads LNHDA; CDR2 reads SQIVND (reference sequence). CDR3 length: 14 amino acids. Trimming left V 2 bases short and J 2 bases short, with 9 bases between. The CDR3 loop is CASSIKGPNTEAFF. CDR3 coding DNA: TGTGCCAGTAGTATAAAAGGACCAAACACTGAAGCTTTCTTT. The full variable domain, with the rest looked up from reference TRBV19 and TRBJ1-1, is DGGITQSPKYLFRKEGQNVTLSCEQNLNHDAMYWYRQDPGQGLRLIYYSQIVNDFQKGDIAEGYSVSREKKESFPLTVTSAQKNPTAFYLCASSIKGPNTEAFFGQGTRLTVV.

The CDR3 DNA reads TGCGCCAGCAGCCTCCTGCCGGGCGAAACCGGGGAGCTGTTTTTT. It translates to CASSLLPGETGELFF. The chain employs TRBV4-1 and TRBJ2-2; D is ambiguous. Germline CDR1 reads MGHRA; CDR2 reads YSYEKL. Trimming cost V 4 bases and J 5 bases, with 14 bases left between them. This CDR3 has 15 amino acids.

The genes are TRBV6-5 and TRBJ2-7; D uncertain. Trimming left V 2 bases short and J 6 bases short, with 11 bases between. Germline V gene sequence: CDR1 MNHEY, CDR2 SVGAGI. The CDR3 contains 13 residues. The CDR3 coding sequence is TGTGCCAGCAGTTACGTAGGAACATCCGAGCAGTACTTC. It is translated as CASSYVGTSEQYF.

This clone showed up just a few times. The same CDR3 is also encoded by other DNA sequences in this sample. The gene calls are TRBV18 and TRBJ2-7; D ambiguous. The CDR3 extends over 12 amino acids. V was pared by 1 base and J by 5 bases, with 6 bases between. Germline assignment: CDR1 KGHSH and CDR2 LQKENI. CDR3 in DNA: TGTGCCAGCTCACCACTGGGTAACGAGCAGTACTTC. Protein sequence: CASSPLGNEQYF.

The genes are TRBV28 and TRBJ1-2; 8 nucleotides align to TRBD1. With 6 bases clipped from V and 4 bases from J, the junction kept 4 bases outside the gene matches. The germline V gene encodes CDR1 MDHEN and CDR2 SYDVKM. CDR3 length: 13 residues. The CDR3 DNA reads as TGTGCCAGCAGCCCGACAGGGGCCTATGGCTACACCTTC. Residues: CASSPTGAYGYTF.

The chain joins TRBV5-4 to TRBJ2-5; TRBD1 agrees at 8 bases. Per germline, CDR1 SGHNT and CDR2 YYREEE (reference sequence). The CDR3 consists of 14 residues. The ends lost 2 bases at V and 4 bases at J; junction bases unmatched: 4. CDR3 protein: CASSLQGGGETQYF. For the CDR3, the DNA is TGTGCCAGCAGCTTACAGGGGGGAGGAGAGACCCAGTACTTC.

V usage is TRBV13 and J usage is TRBJ2-7; TRBD2 matches 11 bases. The CDR3 is 15 residues long. V shed 4 bases and J 7 bases; nucleotides not matched to a gene: 9. CDR1 and CDR2 from the germline V gene are PRHDT and FYEKMQ (reference sequence). The CDR3, as DNA: TGTGCCAGCAGCTCATCCGGGACTAGCGGTCCGGAGCAGTACTTC. Its translation: CASSSSGTSGPEQYF.

Remarks on this clone: This specimen includes other DNA sequences encoding the same CDR3. The chain employs TRBV5-1 and TRBJ2-7; TRBD1 might be the D (6 bases). V shed 0 bases and J shed 0 bases, with 7 bases lying between them. The CDR3 is made up of 14 amino acids. Germline V gives CDR1 SGHRS, CDR2 YFSETQ. CDR3 sequence reads: CASSLVQGSYEQYF. The CDR3 DNA follows: TGCGCCAGCAGCTTGGTACAGGGCTCCTACGAGCAGTACTTC.

The chain combines TRBV2 with TRBJ2-3; 7 bases agree with TRBD1. Unmatched junction bases numbered 5, after V lost 5 bases and J lost 3 bases. Germline-derived CDR1 and CDR2 are SNHLY and FYNNEI. The CDR3 has 14 amino acids. This chain's CDR3 is CASSRQGLTDTQYF. Written as DNA, the CDR3 is TGTGCCAGCAGTAGACAGGGCTTAACAGATACGCAGTATTTT.

This rearrangement joins TRBV6-5 to TRBJ1-5; D perhaps matches TRBD1 (5 bases). In germline, CDR1 is MNHEY, CDR2 SVGAGI. CDR3 length equals 15 residues. V lost 4 bases and J 7 bases, leaving 17 bases between the germline ends. The CDR3 protein is CASSSWQGSTQPQHF. In DNA, the CDR3 is TGTGCCAGCAGTTCATGGCAGGGTTCCACACAGCCCCAGCATTTT.

The V call is TRBV5-1, the J call TRBJ1-4; TRBD1 agrees at 7 bases. This CDR3 has 15 amino acids. The V gene end was trimmed by 0 bases and the J gene end by 5 bases; junction bases not matched to a gene: 4. The germline CDR1 and CDR2 sequences are SGHRS and YFSETQ. The CDR3 DNA is TGCGCCAGCAGCTTGGTTCCAGGGGGGAATGAAAAACTGTTTTTT. It is translated as CASSLVPGGNEKLFF. Full variable domain (remainder filled in from reference TRBV5-1 and TRBJ1-4): KAGVTQTPRYLIKTRGQQVTLSCSPISGHRSVSWYQQTPGQGLQFLFEYFSETQRNKGNFPGRFSGRQFSNSRSEMNVSTLELGDSALYLCASSLVPGGNEKLFFGSGTQLSVL.

The chain's CDR3 is CASSLAEKNTEAFF. As DNA, the CDR3 is TGCGCCAGCAGCTTGGCGGAGAAGAACACTGAAGCTTTCTTT. This chain uses TRBV5-1 with TRBJ1-1; D is uncertain. In germline, CDR1 is SGHRS, CDR2 YFSETQ. There are 14 residues in the CDR3. Trimming cost V 0 bases and J 1 base, with 7 bases left between them.

The chain carries TRBV10-2 and TRBJ2-7; D possibly matches TRBD1 or TRBD2 (5 bases each). Germline loops: CDR1 WSHSY, CDR2 SAAADI. The CDR3 sequence is 14 residues long. The V gene lost 6 bases and the J gene lost 9 bases, with 21 bases spanning the gap. The CDR3 sequence: CASSPRTSGIGQYF. The CDR3 nucleotides are TGCGCCAGCAGCCCCCGGACAAGCGGTATAGGGCAGTACTTC.

V and J are TRBV19 and TRBJ2-5; 8 bases match TRBD1. V gave up 5 bases and J gave up 2 bases; unmatched junction bases: 7. This CDR3 is built from 15 residues. In germline, CDR1 is LNHDA, CDR2 SQIVND (reference sequence). CDR3 region: CASSLRTGRQETQYF. The CDR3 nucleotides are TGTGCCAGTAGTTTAAGGACAGGGAGGCAAGAGACCCAGTACTTC.

Concerning this clone: Other DNA sequences in this specimen translate into the identical CDR3. V and J are TRBV29-1 and TRBJ1-1; D is unclear. This CDR3 is built from 13 residues. Per the germline V gene, CDR1 is SQVTM and CDR2 is ANQGSEA. V was shortened by 1 base and J by 0 bases, with 6 bases between the two germline ends. The DNA of the CDR3 is TGCAGCGTTGAAGGCAGAATGAACACTGAAGCTTTCTTT. This codes for CSVEGRMNTEAFF.

The chain employs TRBV29-1 and TRBJ2-1; unclear D gene. The CDR3 loop spans 14 amino acids. V shed 6 bases and J shed 0 bases, with 12 bases lying between them. Germline CDR1 and CDR2: SQVTM and ANQGSEA. This chain's CDR3 is CSVIRTSSYNEQFF. Written as DNA, the CDR3 is TGCAGCGTAATCAGGACGAGCTCCTACAATGAGCAGTTCTTC.

The rearrangement joins TRBV15 to TRBJ1-3; possible D gene TRBD1, 6 bases. This CDR3 spans 16 amino acids. The V end was cut by 0 bases, the J end by 2 bases, with 11 bases between. Germline V CDR1 and CDR2: LNHNV, YYDKDF (reference sequence). The CDR3 nucleotides are TGTGCCACCAGCAGAGAACAGGGAGGAACTGGAAACACCATATATTTT. It translates to CATSREQGGTGNTIYF.

The rearrangement links TRBV7-9 to TRBJ1-1; a possible D gene is TRBD1 (5 bases). Per the germline V gene, CDR1 is SEHNR and CDR2 is FQNEAQ (reference sequence). This CDR3 is built from 17 residues. V gave up 3 bases and J gave up 0 bases, with 17 bases separating them. The CDR3: CASSFGDRNYMNTEAFF. CDR3 in DNA: TGTGCCAGCAGCTTTGGAGACAGAAATTACATGAACACTGAAGCTTTCTTT.

The chain is built from TRBV10-3 and TRBJ2-7; possible D gene TRBD1, 10 bases. Trimming shortened V by 5 bases and J by 5 bases, and 22 bases separated the two germline ends. The CDR3 spans 16 residues. Germline V CDR1 and CDR2: ENHRY, SYGVKD. The CDR3 sequence is CAISPAGGQGNNEQYF. The DNA for the CDR3 is TGTGCCATCAGTCCAGCGGGGGGACAGGGGAACAACGAGCAGTACTTC.

J is TRBJ1-5 and V is TRBV27; no definite D call. The ends were cut back, 3 bases at V and 6 bases at J, with 9 bases in the middle. The CDR3 is 13 residues long. The V gene's germline CDR1 is MNHEY and CDR2 SMNVEV (reference sequence). The CDR3 region is CASSLRGSQPQHF. DNA for the CDR3: TGTGCCAGCAGTTTGCGGGGTTCTCAGCCCCAGCATTTT.

The rearrangement links TRBV28 to TRBJ2-1; TRBD2 aligns across 11 bases. This CDR3 is built from 16 residues. Germline values: CDR1 MDHEN, CDR2 SYDVKM. Unmatched junction bases numbered 7, after V lost 6 bases and J lost 3 bases. CDR3 nucleotides: TGTGCCAGCAGGTGGACTAGCGGGTTGGGCTACAATGAGCAGTTCTTC. It codes for CASRWTSGLGYNEQFF.

This sequence joins TRBV21-1 and TRBJ2-4; the table's D call, TRBD2, was not checked against the DNA. TRBV21-1 is listed as a pseudogene. The CDR3 loop spans 16 amino acids. The CDR3 DNA sequence: TGTGCCAGCAGCCCAATTCGAGAAGTAGCCAAAAACATTCAGTACTTC. Protein: CASSPIREVAKNIQYF.